One and the same sample provided the 7 T cell receptor beta chains below, sequenced in a study of blood T cell repertoires in COVID-19. Using immunoSEQ multiplex PCR, the repertoire was profiled, and TCRdb retains in-frame clones only, with some absent. The sample lists roughly 140,000 clones; around 87% were seen once. The specimen sequenced was peripheral blood. The origin of the receptors is a human donor in a cohort sampled during active COVID-19.

The rearrangement joins TRBV28 to TRBJ1-5; 10 bases line up with TRBD1. V lost 5 bases to trimming and J lost 2 bases; unmatched junction nucleotides: 9. From germline, CDR1 is MDHEN and CDR2 SYDVKM. The CDR3 is 17 amino acids. This chain's CDR3 is CASSGGLTGGRNQPQHF. The CDR3 DNA reads as TGTGCCAGCAGTGGCGGCTTGACAGGGGGCCGCAATCAGCCCCAGCATTTT.

This clone was recorded a few times. The rearrangement uses TRBV6-1 and TRBJ1-3, with D possibly matching TRBD1 (5 bases). The V and J ends lost 2 bases and 4 bases respectively, with 12 bases between them. The germline V gene encodes CDR1 MNHNS and CDR2 SASEGT. This CDR3 spans 15 amino acids. The DNA for the CDR3 is TGTGCCAGCAGTGAAAATGGGGCTTCGGGAAACACCATATATTTT. This translates into CASSENGASGNTIYF.

This clone has just one count. V usage is TRBV4-1 and J usage is TRBJ1-4; no firm D call. Germline-derived CDR1 and CDR2 are MGHRA and YSYEKL. The CDR3 loop spans 15 amino acids. Trimming cost V 4 bases and J 0 bases, with 9 bases left between them. CDR3 nucleotides: TGCGCCAGCAGCCCGGGGAGTGCAACTAATGAAAAACTGTTTTTT. It is translated as CASSPGSATNEKLFF.

The J gene is TRBJ2-3, the V gene TRBV5-1; a weak D match, TRBD1 (6 bases). Trimming shortened V by 7 bases and J by 3 bases, and 15 bases separated the two germline ends. CDR1 is SGHRS, CDR2 YFSETQ, per germline. This CDR3 has 14 amino acids. Here the CDR3 DNA reads TGCGCCAGCCTTACAGGGCCAGGTACAGATACGCAGTATTTT. Translated, it gives CASLTGPGTDTQYF.

The rearrangement joins TRBV19 to TRBJ2-7; TRBD1 might be the D (5 bases). Germline loops: CDR1 LNHDA, CDR2 SQIVND (reference sequence). V lost 5 bases and J lost 7, with 18 bases in between. This CDR3 spans 14 amino acids. This chain's CDR3 is CASSLDSGLGEQYF. The CDR3 DNA sequence: TGTGCCAGTAGTCTCGACAGTGGATTGGGAGAGCAGTACTTC.

The rearrangement links TRBV28 to TRBJ1-2; 8 bases line up with TRBD1. CDR1 MDHEN and CDR2 SYDVKM come from the germline V gene. This CDR3 has 13 residues. V shed 11 bases, J shed 6 bases, and the junction held 11 bases outside the gene matches. CDR3 DNA: TGTGCCGGAGCCTCGGACAGGGAGAATGGCTACACCTTC. It encodes CAGASDRENGYTF.

This chain connects TRBV7-2 to TRBJ2-1, with 10 positions matching TRBD1. The CDR3 length is 17 residues. Looked up from germline, CDR1 is SGHTA and CDR2 is FQGNSA. V trimming: 1 base; J trimming: 4 bases; junction bases outside the gene matches: 7. CDR3 amino acids: CASSLDSRTGGYNEQFF. CDR3 in DNA: TGTGCCAGCAGCTTAGATTCCCGGACAGGGGGGTACAATGAGCAGTTCTTC.